This T cell receptor beta chain is drawn from a study of patients and donors after allogeneic stem cell transplantation. One entry per CDR3 protein, called by TCRdb with MiXCR from the RT-PCR reads. The table has about a million distinct CDR3 sequences, about a sixth seen once. There are a few counts of this clonotype. Germline CDR1 MNHEY, CDR2 SVGAGI. Trimming cost V 3 bases and J 7 bases, with 12 bases left between them. The CDR3 totals 14 residues. Sequencing input: blood, either unsorted or a sorted T cell fraction (not recorded which). The chain couples TRBV6-5 to TRBJ2-2, with a weak D call TRBD2 (6 bases). This TCR was recovered from a human donor who was either an allogeneic HSCT recipient or a stem cell or donor lymphocyte infusion donor (not recorded which). It is not recorded whose cells these are; they may come from a transplant donor. The CDR3 reads CASSYRRGLGELFF. CDR3 DNA sequence: TGTGCCAGCAGTTATCGGCGGGGTCTCGGGGAGCTGTTTTTT.